Listed here are 22 T cell receptor beta chains from one sample, sequenced in a study of cytomegalovirus exposure and HLA in healthy donors. Measured with immunoSEQ multiplex PCR; TCRdb has only the in-frame clones, and not every one. The profile shows some 110,000 clones, around 89% of them singletons. Material: PBMCs. The source is a man between 18 and 29 years old in good health and CMV-seronegative.

The V gene is TRBV5-1, the J gene TRBJ1-4, with a weak D call TRBD1 (5 bases). From germline, CDR1 is SGHRS and CDR2 YFSETQ. The CDR3 totals 15 residues. Trimming removed 1 base from V and 8 bases from J, with 15 bases in between. CDR3 DNA: TGCGCCAGCAGCTTGTCCGGGGGGAGTGGAGAAAAACTGTTTTTT. Translation: CASSLSGGSGEKLFF.

The V gene is TRBV19, the J gene TRBJ2-1, with TRBD2 identical over 13 bases. CDR1 is LNHDA and CDR2 is SQIVND in the germline V gene (reference sequence). CDR3 length: 15 residues. Trimming at V came to 5 bases and at J to 7 bases, leaving 5 bases not matched to a gene. CDR3 DNA: TGTGCCAGTAGTCCAGGACTAGCGGGAGAAAATGAGCAGTTCTTC. This gives the protein CASSPGLAGENEQFF.

This chain joins TRBV13 and TRBJ1-2, with 9 nucleotides matching TRBD1. With V trimmed by 3 bases and J by 5 bases, 13 bases remained unmatched. This CDR3 comprises 17 residues. Per germline, CDR1 PRHDT and CDR2 FYEKMQ (reference sequence). The CDR3, as DNA: TGTGCCAGCAGCTTGGCCTTGGTTGCGGGACAGGGTTATGGCTACACCTTC. It specifies CASSLALVAGQGYGYTF.

The chain employs TRBV18 and TRBJ1-1, with 8 bases that match TRBD1. J lost 1 base, V lost 3 bases, and 4 bases had no gene match. There are 15 residues in the CDR3. CDR1 KGHSH and CDR2 LQKENI come from the germline V gene. CDR3 sequence (DNA): TGTGCCAGCTCACCGTTCGGGACAGGGAACACTGAAGCTTTCTTT. Protein: CASSPFGTGNTEAFF.

The V gene is TRBV28, the J gene TRBJ1-2; D gene uncertain. V was trimmed by 2 bases and J by 4 bases, leaving 8 bases between them. This CDR3 comprises 13 residues. Germline CDR1 MDHEN, CDR2 SYDVKM. Here the CDR3 DNA reads TGTGCCAGCAGTTTAGTGGGAGGCTATGGCTACACCTTC. Amino acids: CASSLVGGYGYTF.

In this sample, this clone turned up once. The rearrangement joins TRBV7-8 to TRBJ1-6; D possibly corresponds to TRBD1 (5 bases). The CDR3 contains 16 residues. Trimming left V 1 base short and J 10 bases short, with 17 bases between. Germline loops: CDR1 SGHVS, CDR2 FQNEAQ. DNA for the CDR3: TGTGCCAGCAGCTTAGGTATAACCTCAGGGTACTCACCCCTCCACTTT. Encoded protein: CASSLGITSGYSPLHF.

This chain connects TRBV19 to TRBJ1-1; 7 bases are a match to TRBD1. Germline CDR1 reads LNHDA; CDR2 reads SQIVND (reference sequence). V shed 4 bases and J 6 bases; nucleotides not matched to a gene: 8. The length of the CDR3 is 14 residues. CDR3 region: CASSKPNQGAEAFF. DNA of the CDR3: TGTGCCAGTAGTAAACCCAACCAGGGGGCTGAAGCTTTCTTT.

The chain is built from TRBV11-3 and TRBJ1-2; D not resolved. CDR1 is SGHNT and CDR2 is YENEEA in the germline V gene. Trimming took 0 bases from V and 4 from J, leaving 6 bases between them. CDR3 length: 13 amino acids. The CDR3 DNA reads as TGTGCCAGCAGCTTAGATCCTAGCTATGGCTACACCTTC. It specifies CASSLDPSYGYTF.

The chain couples TRBV6-1 to TRBJ2-7; weak D call: TRBD2 (5 bases). Germline CDR1 and CDR2: MNHNS and SASEGT. The germline V and J ends were trimmed by 0 bases and 2 bases, with 20 bases remaining between them. The length of the CDR3 is 18 residues. The CDR3: CASSEALHRLDSPYEQYF. DNA of the CDR3: TGTGCCAGCAGTGAAGCTCTCCACCGACTGGACTCTCCCTACGAGCAGTACTTC.

This clone was seen repeatedly, ten times or more. CDR3 loop: CASSQDLVGNQYQETQYF. CDR3 DNA: TGCGCCAGCAGCCAAGATTTGGTCGGGAACCAGTACCAAGAGACCCAGTACTTC. This rearrangement joins TRBV4-3 to TRBJ2-5, with D possibly being TRBD2 (5 bases). V was pared by 0 bases and J by 0 bases, with 17 bases between. Germline assignment: CDR1 LGHNA and CDR2 YSLEER. The CDR3 is 18 residues long.

This chain uses TRBV27 with TRBJ2-1, with 10 bases aligning to TRBD2. J gave up 7 bases and V 7 bases, and 7 bases lay outside the gene matches. This CDR3 has 14 amino acids. Germline-derived CDR1 and CDR2 are MNHEY and SMNVEV (reference sequence). CDR3 coding DNA: TGTGCCAGCAAAGGAAGCGGGAGGGGAAATGAGCAGTTCTTC. Protein product: CASKGSGRGNEQFF.

This sequence joins TRBV19 and TRBJ2-7; TRBD1 aligns across 10 bases. The CDR3 runs to 15 residues. V lost 6 bases, J lost 4 bases, and 9 bases stayed unmatched. Germline assignment: CDR1 LNHDA and CDR2 SQIVND (reference sequence). The DNA of the CDR3 is TGTGCCAGTAGGACCCTGACAGGGGGCGGGTACGAGCAGTACTTC. Amino acids: CASRTLTGGGYEQYF.

This rearrangement joins TRBV5-1 to TRBJ1-4; TRBD1 is a possible D gene (6 bases). Germline V gene sequence: CDR1 SGHRS, CDR2 YFSETQ. The CDR3 contains 14 residues. Between the trimmed V and J ends, which lost 4 bases and 6 bases, there was a span of 13 bases. The CDR3 region has the DNA TGCGCCAGCAGCCGCGGGGGGGCTGATGAAAAACTGTTTTTT. It translates to CASSRGGADEKLFF.

This chain connects TRBV28 to TRBJ2-3; 13 nucleotides align to TRBD2. CDR3 length: 17 amino acids. The ends lost 5 bases at V and 2 bases at J; junction bases unmatched: 7. Germline V lookup: CDR1 MDHEN, CDR2 SYDVKM. The chain's CDR3 is CASSEFTSGGDTDTQYF. The CDR3 region has the DNA TGTGCCAGCAGTGAATTCACTAGCGGGGGGGACACAGATACGCAGTATTTT.

V gene TRBV19 combines with J gene TRBJ2-1; D is possibly TRBD1 (6 bases). V was trimmed by 7 bases and J by 7 bases, leaving 17 bases between them. The CDR3 sequence is 14 residues long. Germline CDR1 is LNHDA and CDR2 is SQIVND (reference sequence). CDR3 nucleotide sequence: TGTGCCAGTAAGCAGAACAGGGATAGGAATGAGCAGTTCTTC. Encoded protein: CASKQNRDRNEQFF.

The chain links TRBV5-1 to TRBJ2-1; perhaps TRBD2 as D (5 bases). CDR3 size: 16 residues. From germline, CDR1 is SGHRS and CDR2 YFSETQ. V gave up 0 bases and J gave up 0 bases, with 10 bases separating them. The CDR3 region is CASSLVWTSSYNEQFF. In nucleotides, the CDR3 is TGCGCCAGCAGCTTGGTGTGGACTTCCTCCTACAATGAGCAGTTCTTC.

The chain uses TRBV20-1 and TRBJ1-1, with TRBD1 as a possible D gene (5 bases). The germline V and J ends were trimmed by 6 bases and 5 bases, with 10 bases remaining between them. The V gene's germline CDR1 is DFQATT and CDR2 SNEGSKA (reference sequence). The CDR3 is made up of 11 amino acids. The CDR3 region is CSAYRITEAFF. The CDR3, as DNA: TGCAGTGCGTACAGGATAACTGAAGCTTTCTTT.

The chain carries TRBV4-2 and TRBJ2-1, with 8 bases identical to TRBD2. Per germline, CDR1 LGHNA and CDR2 YNFKEQ. This CDR3 region has 17 residues. The trim removed 0 bases at V and 4 bases at J, leaving 8 bases unmatched. This chain's CDR3 is CASSQDSVSGSYNEQFF. CDR3 in DNA: TGTGCCAGCAGCCAAGACAGTGTGAGCGGGAGTTACAATGAGCAGTTCTTC.

This sequence joins TRBV6-1 and TRBJ2-7; D possibly corresponds to TRBD1 (5 bases). CDR1 and CDR2 (germline): MNHNS, SASEGT. V dropped 0 bases and J dropped 6 bases, with 15 bases sitting between them. CDR3 size: 15 residues. The CDR3 loop reads CASSEAVFRVREQYF. In DNA, the CDR3 is TGTGCCAGCAGTGAAGCTGTTTTCAGGGTACGCGAGCAGTACTTC.

V gene TRBV9 combines with J gene TRBJ1-4; D is possibly TRBD1 (5 bases). V dropped 0 bases and J dropped 5 bases, with 5 bases sitting between them. Germline assignment: CDR1 SGDLS and CDR2 YYNGEE. This CDR3 region has 13 residues. CDR3 sequence reads: CASSVAGNEKLFF. The CDR3, as DNA: TGTGCCAGCAGCGTAGCAGGGAATGAAAAACTGTTTTTT.

The chain recombines TRBV5-1 with TRBJ2-7, with 7 bases fitting TRBD2. CDR1 is SGHRS, CDR2 YFSETQ, per germline. The length of the CDR3 is 15 residues. Trimming at V came to 0 bases and at J to 4 bases, leaving 7 bases not matched to a gene. CDR3 in amino acids: CASSLDWGGRYEQYF. The CDR3 nucleotides are TGCGCCAGCAGCTTGGACTGGGGGGGAAGGTACGAGCAGTACTTC.

This clone was picked up one time. The chain combines TRBV5-1 with TRBJ2-7; TRBD2 matches 8 bases. The germline CDR1 and CDR2 sequences are SGHRS and YFSETQ. J lost 5 bases, V lost 4 bases, and 5 bases had no gene match. This CDR3 has 13 residues. CDR3 nucleotides: TGCGCCAGCAGCAGCGGGAGTCTGGACGAGCAGTACTTC. As protein: CASSSGSLDEQYF. The entire variable domain, with the rest obtained from reference TRBV5-1 and TRBJ2-7, is as follows: KAGVTQTPRYLIKTRGQQVTLSCSPISGHRSVSWYQQTPGQGLQFLFEYFSETQRNKGNFPGRFSGRQFSNSRSEMNVSTLELGDSALYLCASSSGSLDEQYFGPGTRLTVT.